Below are 30 T cell receptor beta chains sequenced from a single sample in a study of post-analysis software for immune sequencing data (dated by TCRdb to the mid-2010s). Their cognate antigens are unknown. Study-wide conclusions, independent of this receptor: Significantly higher frequencies in patients than in controls were found for five TRBV segments, including TRBV5-6, TRBV5-1 and TRBV20-1.

Library preparation used PCR. Sequencing instrument: Illumina HiSeq 2500. Unique molecular identifiers were incorporated into TCR beta cDNA libraries to reduce PCR and sequencing biases. TCRdb itself trimmed the public reads at Q25 with fastp, ran MiXCR and retained productive beta chains. Identical CDR3 proteins give one entry, which carries the most common genes and DNA. This sample comprises about 820,000 distinct CDR3 sequences, approximately 53% of them detected only once. The ten largest clones take up approximately 4.5% of the sample. What was sequenced was blood. The receptors here all came from a girl between 5 and 17 years old with multiple sclerosis.

The V call is TRBV29-1, the J call TRBJ2-3, with 10 bases fitting TRBD2. With 7 bases clipped from V and 2 bases from J, the junction kept 3 bases outside the gene matches. The germline V gene has CDR1 SQVTM and CDR2 ANQGSEA. This CDR3 has 13 residues. CDR3 in amino acids: CSALAGVTDTQYF. As DNA, the CDR3 is TGCAGCGCTCTAGCGGGAGTCACAGATACGCAGTATTTT.

This chain's CDR3 is CASSTLALGLSYEQYF. The CDR3 coding sequence is TGTGCCAGCAGCACCCTAGCCCTCGGACTGAGCTACGAGCAGTACTTC. The V gene is TRBV7-8, the J gene TRBJ2-7; D may be TRBD2 (5 bases). With 5 bases removed from V and 3 bases from J, the gap between germline ends came to 20 bases. CDR3 size: 16 residues. Germline CDR1 reads SGHVS; CDR2 reads FQNEAQ.

This clonotype was seen only a few times. The rearrangement joins TRBV20-1 to TRBJ2-5; 15 bases match TRBD2. The V gene's germline CDR1 is DFQATT and CDR2 SNEGSKA (reference sequence). The CDR3 consists of 16 residues. Unmatched junction bases numbered 13, after V lost 3 bases and J lost 11 bases. Here the CDR3 reads CSASGLAGGRPIEQYF. As DNA, the CDR3 is TGCAGTGCTAGTGGACTAGCGGGAGGGAGACCTATAGAGCAGTACTTC.

The genes are TRBV6-2 or TRBV6-3 and TRBJ2-1; 8 bases agree with TRBD2. There are 14 residues in the CDR3. CDR1 and CDR2 from the germline V gene are MNHEY and SVGEGT. The V gene end was trimmed by 10 bases and the J gene end by 3 bases; junction bases not matched to a gene: 8. In nucleotides, the CDR3 is TGTGCCAACAGCGAGGCGGGAGGCTACAATGAGCAGTTCTTC. This codes for CANSEAGGYNEQFF.

This clonotype was seen more than once but under ten times. The chain joins TRBV12-3 or TRBV12-4 to TRBJ1-6; TRBD1 might be the D (6 bases). V was trimmed by 6 bases and J by 9 bases, leaving 18 bases between them. The CDR3 sequence is 15 residues long. This CDR3 reads CASRSQQGLGSPLHF. The CDR3 DNA sequence: TGTGCCAGCAGATCCCAACAGGGTTTGGGTTCACCCCTCCACTTT.

This clonotype was found once. This chain links TRBV11-2 with TRBJ2-5; possibly TRBD1 for D (5 bases). The DNA end is more similar to TRBJ2-7, so the J call may be wrong. Germline lookup yields CDR1 SGHAT and CDR2 FQNNGV. This CDR3 has 12 residues. CDR3 sequence reads: CASSPGPGEQYF. Written as DNA, the CDR3 is TGTGCCAGCAGCCCAGGGCCGGGCGAGCAGTACTTC.

V and J are TRBV20-1 and TRBJ1-2, with 7 bases aligning to TRBD1. The CDR3 is 13 amino acids. Trimming at V came to 3 bases and at J to 6 bases, leaving 7 bases not matched to a gene. Per germline, CDR1 DFQATT and CDR2 SNEGSKA (reference sequence). The CDR3 here is CSASRGTGDGYTF. In DNA, the CDR3 is TGCAGTGCTAGTCGGGGAACAGGGGATGGCTACACCTTC.

This clonotype was observed a few times. An end of the junction differs from the germline gene, which may be a read error. The chain couples TRBV7-7 to TRBJ2-5; 7 nucleotides line up with TRBD1. The CDR3 loop spans 14 amino acids. The germline gives CDR1 SSHAT, CDR2 FNYEAQ (reference sequence). CDR3 DNA sequence: TGTGCTAGCAGCCTCGACAGGGTACGGGAGACCCAGTACTTC. It specifies CASSLDRVRETQYF. The full variable domain, its missing parts supplied by reference TRBV7-7 and TRBJ2-5, is GAGVSQSPRYKVTKRGQDVTLRCDPISSHATLYWYQQALGQGPEFLTYFNYEAQPDKSGLPSDRFSAERPEGSISTLTIQRTEQRDSAMYRCASSLDRVRETQYFGPGTRLLVL.

The chain has TRBV28 and TRBJ2-7, with 8 positions matching TRBD1. Germline lookup yields CDR1 MDHEN and CDR2 SYDVKM. The V segment lost 6 bases and the J segment 7 bases; nucleotides outside the gene matches: 14. The CDR3 contains 15 residues. The CDR3 protein is CASSDDGTGSREQYF. As DNA, the CDR3 is TGTGCCAGCAGCGACGACGGGACAGGTTCGCGAGAGCAGTACTTC.

In DNA form, the CDR3 reads TGCAGCGCTTCTGGGCAGGGCAACCAAGAGACCCAGTACTTC. It specifies CSASGQGNQETQYF. V gene TRBV29-1 combines with J gene TRBJ2-5; perhaps TRBD1 as D (5 bases). Germline V CDR1 and CDR2: SQVTM, ANQGSEA. The CDR3 runs 14 residues. Trimming shortened V by 7 bases and J by 0 bases, and 15 bases separated the two germline ends.

This clonotype was observed a handful of times. The chain employs TRBV4-1 and TRBJ2-3; 9 bases line up with TRBD2. V trimming: 0 bases; J trimming: 8 bases; junction bases outside the gene matches: 9. This CDR3 is 16 amino acids long. Germline lookup yields CDR1 MGHRA and CDR2 YSYEKL. The CDR3 nucleotides read TGCGCCAGCAGCCAAGAGATCAGCGGGAGGACGCTTACGCAGTATTTT. Protein product: CASSQEISGRTLTQYF.

The CDR3 sequence is CASSISRQPQHF. The CDR3 DNA is TGTGCCAGTAGTATATCCCGTCAGCCCCAGCATTTT. This chain connects TRBV19 to TRBJ1-5; unclear D gene. The CDR3 runs 12 residues. Germline V gene data show CDR1 as LNHDA and CDR2 as SQIVND (reference sequence). V lost 2 bases to trimming and J lost 6 bases, with 5 bases between them.

V usage is TRBV20-1 and J usage is TRBJ1-5; D ambiguous. The CDR3 sequence is 15 residues long. Trimming took off 0 bases at V and 3 bases at J, with 12 bases between the two ends. Germline CDR1 and CDR2: DFQATT and SNEGSKA (reference sequence). For the CDR3, the DNA is TGCAGTGCTAGAGAGACCCATGGGGTCAATCAGCCCCAGCATTTT. Translated: CSARETHGVNQPQHF.

The chain uses TRBV20-1 and TRBJ1-5, with D possibly being TRBD1 (5 bases). V was shortened by 6 bases and J by 12 bases, with 21 bases between the two germline ends. The CDR3 covers 13 residues. In germline, CDR1 is DFQATT, CDR2 SNEGSKA (reference sequence). DNA for the CDR3: TGCAGTGCAAAAAGGACACCGGGATCAAACCAGCATTTT. Encoded protein: CSAKRTPGSNQHF.

The chain couples TRBV7-6 to TRBJ2-5; TRBD2 is a possible D gene (5 bases). This CDR3 region has 14 residues. V was clipped by 6 bases and J by 2 bases, with 13 bases between them. Per germline, CDR1 SGHVS and CDR2 FNYEAQ. The CDR3 region has the DNA TGTGCCAGCAGGTATAGAGAGGGACAAGAGACCCAGTACTTC. It encodes CASRYREGQETQYF.

V and J are TRBV29-1 and TRBJ2-7, with D unclear. This CDR3 region has 12 residues. CDR1 SQVTM and CDR2 ANQGSEA come from the germline V gene. Trimming removed 7 bases at V and 1 base at J, with 11 bases between. The CDR3 region is CSAQGNSYEQYF. The CDR3 bases are TGCAGCGCCCAAGGAAATTCCTACGAGCAGTACTTC.

The V call is TRBV12-3 or TRBV12-4, the J call TRBJ1-1; no firm D call. The V gene lost 1 base and the J gene lost 1 base, with 19 bases spanning the gap. The CDR3 is 18 amino acids. The CDR3 here is CASSLGRSLTGGNTEAFF. The CDR3 nucleotides are TGTGCCAGCAGTTTAGGTCGCTCCCTCACTGGTGGGAACACTGAAGCTTTCTTT.

The genes are TRBV29-1 and TRBJ2-7; 11 bases map to TRBD2. This CDR3 spans 15 amino acids. Trimming removed 4 bases from V and 3 bases from J; junction bases left unmatched: 8. Germline CDR1 SQVTM, CDR2 ANQGSEA. DNA for the CDR3: TGCAGCGTTGCCTCCGGGACTAGCGGTTACTACGAGCAGTACTTC. It codes for CSVASGTSGYYEQYF.

The DNA of the CDR3 is TGTGCCAGCAGCGATCTAATTACCGGTAACTATGGCTACACCTTC. It translates to CASSDLITGNYGYTF. The V call is TRBV7-9, the J call TRBJ1-2; D ambiguous. V lost 5 bases and J 1 base, leaving 14 bases between the germline ends. The CDR3 is made up of 15 amino acids. Germline values: CDR1 SEHNR, CDR2 FQNEAQ (reference sequence).

J is TRBJ2-7 and V is TRBV18; TRBD1 or TRBD2 may be the D gene (5 bases each). V was trimmed by 5 bases and J by 5 bases, leaving 13 bases between them. The CDR3 runs 13 residues. The germline V gene encodes CDR1 KGHSH and CDR2 LQKENI. The chain's CDR3 is CASSTGTADEQYF. CDR3 DNA: TGTGCCAGCTCAACCGGGACGGCGGACGAGCAGTACTTC.

The chain is built from TRBV12-5 and TRBJ1-5; D may be TRBD1 (6 bases). Germline lookup yields CDR1 LGHNT and CDR2 FRNRAP. This CDR3 contains 17 residues. Trimming took off 0 bases at V and 1 base at J, with 13 bases between the two ends. CDR3 nucleotides: TGTGCTAGTGGTTTGGTAACAGGGAACGGGAGCAATCAGCCCCAGCATTTT. Translated, it gives CASGLVTGNGSNQPQHF. Supplemented by reference TRBV12-5 and TRBJ1-5, the full variable domain reads DARVTQTPRHKVTEMGQEVTMRCQPILGHNTVFWYRQTMMQGLELLAYFRNRAPLDDSGMPKDRFSAEMPDATLATLKIQPSEPRDSAVYFCASGLVTGNGSNQPQHFGDGTRLSIL.

A few counts support this clonotype. V is TRBV7-9 and J is TRBJ2-1; 10 bases match TRBD2. J was trimmed by 5 bases and V by 5 bases; bases with no gene match: 6. The V gene's germline CDR1 is SEHNR and CDR2 FQNEAQ (reference sequence). This CDR3 region has 15 residues. The CDR3 loop reads CASSAGTSANNEQFF. CDR3 coding DNA: TGTGCCAGCAGCGCGGGGACTAGCGCCAACAATGAGCAGTTCTTC. Using reference TRBV7-9 and TRBJ2-1 for the parts outside the CDR3, the full variable domain is DTGVSQNPRHKITKRGQNVTFRCDPISEHNRLYWYRQTLGQGPEFLTYFQNEAQLEKSRLLSDRFSAERPKGSFSTLEIQRTEQGDSAMYLCASSAGTSANNEQFFGPGTRLTVL.

The chain is built from TRBV11-2 and TRBJ2-5; the match to TRBD2 covers 9 bases. The end of the DNA aligns better with TRBJ2-7, so the J call may be wrong. The CDR3 totals 15 residues. CDR1 is SGHAT, CDR2 FQNNGV, per germline. CDR3: CASSLDLAGINEQYF. In nucleotides, the CDR3 is TGTGCCAGCAGCTTAGACCTAGCGGGAATCAACGAGCAGTACTTC.

This clonotype was seen once. The chain links TRBV29-1 to TRBJ2-1, with unresolved D. The CDR3 has 12 amino acids. Germline loops: CDR1 SQVTM, CDR2 ANQGSEA. Trimming cost V 4 bases and J 5 bases, with 9 bases left between them. This CDR3 is CSVVLANNEQFF. The CDR3 nucleotides are TGCAGCGTTGTATTGGCCAACAATGAGCAGTTCTTC.

This chain uses TRBV6-2 or TRBV6-3 with TRBJ2-7; no definite D call. Deletions cut 4 bases from V and 3 bases from J, with 7 bases between. Germline assignment: CDR1 MNHEY and CDR2 SVGEGT. The CDR3 covers 12 residues. The CDR3 DNA reads as TGTGCCAGCAGTTTCACTTACTACGAGCAGTACTTC. It encodes CASSFTYYEQYF.

This clonotype was seen a handful of times. The V gene is TRBV20-1, the J gene TRBJ2-7; TRBD1 aligns across 7 bases. Germline CDR1 DFQATT, CDR2 SNEGSKA (reference sequence). This CDR3 has 12 residues. Trimming cost V 6 bases and J 7 bases; bases outside gene matches: 9. CDR3 DNA: TGCAGTGCAGGAAGGCAGGGGGTGGAGCAGTACTTC. This codes for CSAGRQGVEQYF.

This chain links TRBV27 with TRBJ1-1; D perhaps matches TRBD1 (5 bases). V was cut by 3 bases and J by 6 bases, with 14 bases left in between. The CDR3 has 14 amino acids. Germline CDR1 is MNHEY and CDR2 is SMNVEV (reference sequence). In DNA form, the CDR3 reads TGTGCCAGCAGTTTTGCTCATCGGGGCGCTGAAGCTTTCTTT. Protein sequence: CASSFAHRGAEAFF.

The chain joins TRBV25-1 to TRBJ2-2, with D unclear. The CDR3 consists of 16 residues. With 4 bases removed from V and 0 bases from J, the gap between germline ends came to 12 bases. CDR1 is MGHDK and CDR2 is SYGVNS in the germline V gene. CDR3 DNA sequence: TGTGCCAGCAGTGCCGGAAGAGCGACGAACACCGGGGAGCTGTTTTTT. It yields the protein CASSAGRATNTGELFF.

The chain uses TRBV10-3 and TRBJ1-2; no reliable D call. Between the trimmed V and J ends, which lost 6 bases and 7 bases, there was a span of 15 bases. Germline CDR1 reads ENHRY; CDR2 reads SYGVKD. The CDR3 spans 13 residues. The CDR3 here is CAISPNLAGGYTF. CDR3 nucleotide sequence: TGTGCCATCAGCCCCAATCTCGCGGGTGGCTACACCTTC.

The CDR3 is CSARGTAKTYEQYF. CDR3 nucleotides: TGCAGTGCTAGGGGCACGGCGAAGACCTACGAGCAGTACTTC. This chain connects TRBV20-1 to TRBJ2-7, with no clear D. The CDR3 covers 14 residues. From germline, CDR1 is DFQATT and CDR2 SNEGSKA (reference sequence). The V gene lost 3 bases and the J gene lost 2 bases, with 14 bases spanning the gap.